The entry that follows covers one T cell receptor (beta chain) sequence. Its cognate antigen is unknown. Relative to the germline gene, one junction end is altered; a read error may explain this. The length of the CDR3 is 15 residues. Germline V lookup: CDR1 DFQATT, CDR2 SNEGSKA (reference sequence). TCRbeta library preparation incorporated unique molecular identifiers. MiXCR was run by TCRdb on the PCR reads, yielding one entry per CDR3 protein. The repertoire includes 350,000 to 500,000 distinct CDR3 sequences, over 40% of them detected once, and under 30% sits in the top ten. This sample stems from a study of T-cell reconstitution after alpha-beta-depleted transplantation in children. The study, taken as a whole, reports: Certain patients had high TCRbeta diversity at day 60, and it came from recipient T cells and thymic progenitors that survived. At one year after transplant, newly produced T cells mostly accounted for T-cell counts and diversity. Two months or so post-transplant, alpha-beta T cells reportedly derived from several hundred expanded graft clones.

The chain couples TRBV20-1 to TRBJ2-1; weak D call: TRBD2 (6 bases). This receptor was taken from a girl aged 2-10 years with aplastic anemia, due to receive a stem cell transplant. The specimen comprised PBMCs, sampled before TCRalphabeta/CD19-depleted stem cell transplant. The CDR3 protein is CSAGDAGKSYNEQFF. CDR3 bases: TGCAGTGCTGGAGATGCGGGGAAGTCCTACAATGAGCAGTTCTTC.